Given below is one T cell receptor beta chain in context. Each CDR3 protein gets one entry after TCRdb re-called the 5' RACE reads with MiXCR. Here the sample spans 400,000 to 550,000 distinct CDR3 sequences, roughly a quarter being singletons. The CDR3 contains 16 residues. Germline loops: CDR1 SQVTM, CDR2 ANQGSEA. The J segment lost 0 bases and the V segment lost 6 bases, leaving 10 bases of the junction unmatched. This entry is derived from a study of identical twins. These sequences were also reported in another study, on T cells expressing NK-cell markers. As that report states: The TCR beta repertoires originated in sorted CD3+CD56+NKG2C+, CD3+CD56+NKG2C- and CD3+CD56-NKG2C+ T cells.

This sequence joins TRBV29-1 and TRBJ2-1; 8 positions match TRBD1. The source material was CD4+ T cells sorted from blood. The receptor was isolated from a woman between 18 and 29 years old in good health. The CDR3, as DNA: TGCAGCGTCGCGGGGACAGGACTGAACTCCTACAATGAGCAGTTCTTC. This codes for CSVAGTGLNSYNEQFF.